What follows is one T cell receptor (beta chain) and its context. Its target is not known. The V end was cut by 5 bases, the J end by 0 bases, with 11 bases between. The germline V gene encodes CDR1 SGHVS and CDR2 FQNEAQ. The CDR3 has 14 amino acids. Clones were sequenced by immunoSEQ multiplex PCR, and TCRdb holds only the in-frame ones, with some missing. The sample records over 55,000 clones, about 84% being singletons. The sample originates from a study of OX40 agonist ivuxolimab in advanced cancers. The overall study: Patients undergoing dose escalation presented with hepatocellular carcinoma, melanoma, renal cell or head and neck cancer. The study, taken as a whole, reports: Dosing at 0.1 to 3.0 mg/kg was accompanied by clonal expansion of CD4+ and CD8+ blood T cells by week 6. Among the lowest levels of clonal expansion were found in partial responders at 0.1-3.0 mg/kg. Researchers did not establish what antigens the expanded peripheral T cells target.

Specimen: CD4+ or CD8+ T cells sorted from blood, collected in a trial of the OX40 agonist ivuxolimab. The TCR sequence derives from an adult with an advanced solid tumor such as melanoma, head and neck, liver or kidney cancer. The chain couples TRBV7-8 to TRBJ2-7, with D perhaps matching TRBD1 (6 bases). The CDR3 sequence is CASSDRWSSYEQYF. CDR3 in DNA: TGTGCCAGCAGCGACAGGTGGAGCTCCTACGAGCAGTACTTC.